This TCR beta chain was identified in a study of blood T cell repertoires in COVID-19. The method was immunoSEQ multiplex PCR; TCRdb's version includes in-frame clones alone and lacks a portion of them. The sample lists 200,000 to 250,000 clones, approximately 86% occurring once. Trimming cost V 1 base and J 5 bases, with 10 bases left between them. Per the germline V gene, CDR1 is SGDLS and CDR2 is YYNGEE. The CDR3 is made up of 14 amino acids. The specimen was peripheral blood. The V and J genes are TRBV9 and TRBJ2-1; D call uncertain. The origin of this receptor is a man older than 75 with acute or convalescent COVID-19. CDR3 in DNA: TGTGCCAGCAGCGTACCAGGTCGCGACAATGAGCAGTTCTTC. This encodes CASSVPGRDNEQFF.